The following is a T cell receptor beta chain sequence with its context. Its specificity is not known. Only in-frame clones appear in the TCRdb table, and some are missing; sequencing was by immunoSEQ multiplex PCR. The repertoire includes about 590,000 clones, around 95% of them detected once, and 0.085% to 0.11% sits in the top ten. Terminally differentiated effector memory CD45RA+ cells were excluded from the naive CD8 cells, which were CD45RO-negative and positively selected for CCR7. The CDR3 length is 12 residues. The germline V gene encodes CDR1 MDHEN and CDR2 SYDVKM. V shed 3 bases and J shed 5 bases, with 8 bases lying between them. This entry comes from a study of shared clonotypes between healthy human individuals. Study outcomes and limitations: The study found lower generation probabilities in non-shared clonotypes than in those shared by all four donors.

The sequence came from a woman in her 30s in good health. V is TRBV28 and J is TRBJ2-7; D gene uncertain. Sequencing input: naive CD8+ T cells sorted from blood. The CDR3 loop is CASSFRVHEQYF. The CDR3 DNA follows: TGTGCCAGCAGTTTCCGGGTACACGAGCAGTACTTC.